Shown below are 2 T cell receptor beta chains from a single sample sequenced in a study of control samples from healthy donors and cancer patients. Profiling relied on immunoSEQ multiplex PCR, and the TCRdb table lists in-frame clones only, not all of them. The top ten hold 2% to 3% of the sample, which has roughly 120,000 clones, 85% to 95% seen once. The sample taken for sequencing was blood. All receptors come from a man aged 25-45 years in good health.

CDR3 amino acids: CASSFYPDPRNQPQHF. The CDR3 DNA follows: TGTGCCAGCAGTTTTTACCCGGACCCTCGCAATCAGCCCCAGCATTTT. The chain has TRBV6-5 and TRBJ1-5; D is undetermined. Per germline, CDR1 MNHEY and CDR2 SVGAGI. Trimming pared 4 bases from V and 2 bases from J, leaving 15 bases between. The CDR3 consists of 16 residues.

The chain links TRBV5-6 to TRBJ1-6; 7 bases are shared with TRBD1. The germline gives CDR1 SGHDT, CDR2 YYEEEE. The CDR3 has 14 amino acids. V shed 0 bases, J shed 8 bases, and the junction held 2 bases outside the gene matches. CDR3 residues: CASSLDRGDSPLHF. For the CDR3, the DNA is TGTGCCAGCAGCTTGGACAGGGGTGATTCACCCCTCCACTTT.